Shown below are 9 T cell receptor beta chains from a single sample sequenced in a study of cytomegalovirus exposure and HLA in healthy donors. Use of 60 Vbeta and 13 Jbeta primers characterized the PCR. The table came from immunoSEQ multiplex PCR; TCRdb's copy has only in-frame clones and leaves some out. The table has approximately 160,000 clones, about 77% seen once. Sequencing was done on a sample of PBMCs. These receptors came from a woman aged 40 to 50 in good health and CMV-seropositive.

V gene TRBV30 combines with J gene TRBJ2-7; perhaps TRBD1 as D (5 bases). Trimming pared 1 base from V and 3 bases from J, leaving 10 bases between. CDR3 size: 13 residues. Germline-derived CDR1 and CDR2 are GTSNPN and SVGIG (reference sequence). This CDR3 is CAWSGAGFYEQYF. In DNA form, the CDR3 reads TGTGCCTGGAGTGGGGCAGGGTTCTACGAGCAGTACTTC.

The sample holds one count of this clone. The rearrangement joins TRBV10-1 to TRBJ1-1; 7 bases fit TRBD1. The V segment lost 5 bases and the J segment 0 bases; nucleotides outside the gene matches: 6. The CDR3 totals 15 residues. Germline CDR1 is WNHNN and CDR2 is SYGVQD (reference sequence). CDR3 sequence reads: CASSRGQALNTEAFF. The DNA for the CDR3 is TGCGCCAGCAGTCGAGGACAGGCCCTGAACACTGAAGCTTTCTTT.

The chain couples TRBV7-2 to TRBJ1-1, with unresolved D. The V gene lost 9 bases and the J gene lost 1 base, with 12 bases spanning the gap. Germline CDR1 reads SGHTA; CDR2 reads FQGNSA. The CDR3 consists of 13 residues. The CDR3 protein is CASQGQANTEAFF. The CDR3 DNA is TGTGCCAGTCAAGGCCAGGCGAACACTGAAGCTTTCTTT.

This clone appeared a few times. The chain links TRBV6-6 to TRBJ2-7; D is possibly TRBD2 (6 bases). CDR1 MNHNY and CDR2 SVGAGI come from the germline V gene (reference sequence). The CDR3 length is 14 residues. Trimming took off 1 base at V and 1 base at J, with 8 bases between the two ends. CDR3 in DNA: TGTGCCAGCAGTTACTTGGAGGGATCCTACGAGCAGTACTTC. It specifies CASSYLEGSYEQYF.

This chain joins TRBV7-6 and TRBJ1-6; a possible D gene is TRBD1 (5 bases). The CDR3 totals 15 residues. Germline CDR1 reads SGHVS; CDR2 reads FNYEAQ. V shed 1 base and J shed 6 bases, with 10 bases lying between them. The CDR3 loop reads CASSLGQHSNSPLHF. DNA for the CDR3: TGTGCCAGCAGCTTAGGACAGCATTCTAATTCACCCCTCCACTTT.

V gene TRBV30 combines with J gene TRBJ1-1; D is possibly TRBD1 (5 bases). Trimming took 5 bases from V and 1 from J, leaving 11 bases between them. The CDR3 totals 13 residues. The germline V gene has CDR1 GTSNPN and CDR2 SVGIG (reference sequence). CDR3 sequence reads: CAWGRQTNTEAFF. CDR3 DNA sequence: TGTGCCTGGGGAAGACAGACGAACACTGAAGCTTTCTTT.

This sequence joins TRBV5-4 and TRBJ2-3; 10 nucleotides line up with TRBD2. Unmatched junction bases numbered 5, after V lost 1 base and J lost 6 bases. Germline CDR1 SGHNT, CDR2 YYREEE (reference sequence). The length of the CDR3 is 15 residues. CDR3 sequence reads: CASSLRLAGVDTQYF. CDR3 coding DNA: TGTGCCAGCAGCTTGCGTCTAGCGGGAGTGGATACGCAGTATTTT. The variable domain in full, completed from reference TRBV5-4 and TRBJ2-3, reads ETGVTQSPTHLIKTRGQQVTLRCSSQSGHNTVSWYQQALGQGPQFIFQYYREEENGRGNFPPRFSGLQFPNYSSELNVNALELDDSALYLCASSLRLAGVDTQYFGPGTRLTVL.

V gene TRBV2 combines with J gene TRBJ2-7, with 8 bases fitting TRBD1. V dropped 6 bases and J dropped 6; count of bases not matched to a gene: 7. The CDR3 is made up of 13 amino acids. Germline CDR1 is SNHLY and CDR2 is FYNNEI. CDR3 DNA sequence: TGTGCCAGCAGGTTGACAGGGGCTCTCGAGCAGTACTTC. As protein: CASRLTGALEQYF.

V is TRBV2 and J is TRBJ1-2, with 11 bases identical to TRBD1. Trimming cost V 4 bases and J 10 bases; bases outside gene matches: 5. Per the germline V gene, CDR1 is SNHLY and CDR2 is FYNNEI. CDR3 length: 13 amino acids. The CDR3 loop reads CASSARTGGLYTF. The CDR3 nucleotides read TGTGCCAGCAGTGCCCGGACAGGGGGCCTCTACACCTTC.